The 28 T cell receptor beta chains below come from one sample, sequenced in a study of tumor-infiltrating lymphocytes in primary liver carcinoma. Using a constant-region primer together with ProtoScript II reverse transcriptase, TCR beta cDNA was made from roughly 520 ng of total RNA. Library construction for TCR beta comprised three nested multiplex PCR rounds performed with slightly modified ARM-PCR. A C-beta reverse primer and TRBV1-TRBV30 forward primers served in each of the first two PCR rounds, at 10 cycles apiece. TCRdb re-called the multiplex PCR reads with MiXCR, one entry per CDR3 protein. Of about 190,000 distinct CDR3 sequences listed, around four fifths are singletons. RNA and DNA were co-extracted from approximately 20-30 mg of unsorted bulk tissue. Sequencing was carried out using tumor tissue from primary liver carcinoma. Every receptor here comes from a man between 40 and 49 years old with primary liver carcinoma and hepatitis B virus infection.

Concerning this clonotype itself: One end of the junction does not line up with germline, which may come from a read error. The CDR3 nucleotides are TGTGCCTGCAGCTCAACTGGGTTGAACATGAACACTGAAGCTTTCTTT. Translation: CACSSTGLNMNTEAFF. The chain employs TRBV5-5 and TRBJ1-1; D is uncertain. The CDR3 is 16 residues long. CDR1 SGHKS and CDR2 YYEKEE come from the germline V gene (reference sequence). Full variable domain (outside the CDR3, taken from reference TRBV5-5 and TRBJ1-1): DAGVTQSPTHLIKTRGQQVTLRCSPISGHKSVSWYQQVLGQGPQFIFQYYEKEERGRGNFPDRFSARQFPNYSSELNVNALLLGDSALYLCACSSTGLNMNTEAFFGQGTRLTVV.

With regard to this clonotype: Germline and junction disagree at one end, which may indicate a read error. V is TRBV10-2 and J is TRBJ2-6; unclear D gene. The CDR3 has 11 residues. The germline V gene encodes CDR1 WSHSY and CDR2 SAAADI. CDR3 sequence: CANSWANVPTF. CDR3 DNA sequence: TGCGCCAACAGTTGGGCCAACGTCCCGACTTTC.

As concerns this clonotype: The germline gene is not matched at one end of the junction; a read error may be the cause. This chain connects TRBV4-1 to TRBJ2-2, with D perhaps given as TRBD1 or TRBD2 (5 bases each). The CDR3 has 15 amino acids. The germline V gene has CDR1 MGHRA and CDR2 YSYEKL. CDR3 protein: CASSPGAVNTGDLFF. CDR3 in DNA: TGTGCCAGCAGCCCTGGGGCCGTTAACACCGGGGACCTGTTTTTT.

In regard to this clonotype: It is likely a read error, because the conserved phenylalanine at the end of the CDR3 is missing. The V and J genes are TRBV11-1 and TRBJ2-3; TRBD1 is a possible D gene (5 bases). Germline V gene lookup returns CDR1 SGHAT and CDR2 FQDESV (reference sequence). This CDR3 region has 19 residues. The CDR3 coding sequence is TGTGCCAGCAGCTCTTGGGGAAGCTCTGTTGGAGCCCGCACAGGTACGCAGTATCTT. Translated: CASSSWGSSVGARTGTQYL.

On this clonotype: The final CDR3 position lacks the conserved phenylalanine or tryptophan, pointing to a likely read error. V gene TRBV6-2 or TRBV6-3 combines with J gene TRBJ2-7; unclear D gene. CDR3 length: 13 residues. Germline loops: CDR1 MNHEY, CDR2 SVGEGT. CDR3 DNA: TGTGCCAGCATTTACGAGGTACCCTACAAGCAGTACTTA. It is translated as CASIYEVPYKQYL.

V gene TRBV5-8 combines with J gene TRBJ1-5; D not resolved. V was shortened by 4 bases and J by 3 bases, with 11 bases between the two germline ends. There are 14 residues in the CDR3. CDR1 is SGHTS, CDR2 YDEGEE, per germline. DNA for the CDR3: TGTGCCAGCAGCGGGCAGGTTAACAATCAGCCCCAGCATTTT. Translating gives CASSGQVNNQPQHF.

With respect to this clonotype: The conserved phenylalanine or tryptophan normally closing the CDR3 is absent here, so this likely arose from a read error. It is unclear where the CDR3 begins or ends on the DNA, so no DNA is shown, and the CDR3 is as TCRdb lists it. The chain links TRBV29-1 to TRBJ2-7; the D call in the table, TRBD1, was not verified against the DNA. CDR1 and CDR2 from the germline V gene are SQVTM and ANQGSEA. The CDR3 has 13 residues if both end residues are counted. This CDR3 reads CSVTGTGRGEHYI.

In regard to this clonotype: One end of the junction does not line up with germline, which may come from a read error. This sequence joins TRBV29-1 and TRBJ1-6; no definite D call. Per the germline V gene, CDR1 is SQVTM and CDR2 is ANQGSEA. This CDR3 contains 12 residues. The CDR3, as DNA: TGCAGCGTTGCTCACTATAATACACCCCTCCACTTT. Translated, it gives CSVAHYNTPLHF.

The CDR3 spells CSVVGQINQSKHF. Here the CDR3 DNA reads TGCAGCGTTGTCGGACAGATCAATCAGTCAAAGCATTTT. The chain employs TRBV29-1 and TRBJ1-5; D might be TRBD1 (6 bases). CDR3 length: 13 residues. V gave up 4 bases and J gave up 14 bases, with 21 bases separating them. Per germline, CDR1 SQVTM and CDR2 ANQGSEA.

The gene calls are TRBV29-1 and TRBJ2-5; 10 bases are a match to TRBD1. The CDR3 has 15 residues. The V gene end was trimmed by 5 bases and the J gene end by 5 bases; junction bases not matched to a gene: 11. Germline V gene lookup returns CDR1 SQVTM and CDR2 ANQGSEA. As DNA, the CDR3 is TGCAGCGTTTCGATGACAGGGGGCTCGTGGGAGACCCAGTACTTC. Amino acid sequence: CSVSMTGGSWETQYF.

As regards this clonotype: The conserved phenylalanine or tryptophan normally closing the CDR3 is absent here, so this likely arose from a read error. V gene TRBV5-1 combines with J gene TRBJ2-7, with TRBD1 matching over 10 bases. CDR3 length equals 14 residues. J gave up 5 bases and V 8 bases, and 10 bases lay outside the gene matches. Germline values: CDR1 SGHRS, CDR2 YFSETQ. The CDR3 region is CARSQGQGHDEQYL. The CDR3 DNA sequence: TGCGCCAGGAGCCAGGGACAGGGGCATGACGAGCAGTACTTA.

Details on this clonotype: At one end the junction does not follow the germline gene, possibly because of a read error. V and J are TRBV5-1 and TRBJ2-1; the D gene is possibly TRBD2 (6 bases). CDR1 is SGHRS, CDR2 YFSETQ, per germline. This CDR3 is 15 amino acids long. The CDR3 DNA is TGCGCCAGAAGCTTAGGGCCAGCGGGTAACAATGAGCAGTTCTTC. Protein sequence: CARSLGPAGNNEQFF.

Details on this clonotype: The final CDR3 position lacks the conserved phenylalanine or tryptophan, pointing to a likely read error. The genes are TRBV6-5 and TRBJ2-7; TRBD1 agrees at 7 bases. The CDR3 has 15 amino acids. Germline V gives CDR1 MNHEY, CDR2 SVGAGI. J gave up 3 bases and V 5 bases, and 10 bases lay outside the gene matches. The CDR3 is CASSPTGTVFYEQYS. The CDR3 nucleotides are TGTGCCAGCAGTCCCACCGGGACAGTATTCTACGAGCAGTACTCC.

Remarks on this clonotype: It is likely a read error, because the conserved phenylalanine at the end of the CDR3 is missing. The limits of the CDR3 on the DNA are not certain, so only TCRdb's listed CDR3 is given. The chain uses TRBV6-1 and TRBJ2-7; the D call in the table, TRBD1, was not verified against the DNA. CDR1 is MNHNS, CDR2 SASEGT, per germline. The CDR3 contains 17 residues when both ends are counted. CDR3 amino acids: CASSEGAGGGNVYEQNY.

Turning to this clonotype: The conserved phenylalanine or tryptophan normally closing the CDR3 is absent here, so this likely arose from a read error. The chain joins TRBV2 to TRBJ2-1; the match to TRBD2 covers 9 bases. The V gene end was trimmed by 6 bases and the J gene end by 6 bases; junction bases not matched to a gene: 6. In germline, CDR1 is SNHLY, CDR2 FYNNEI. The CDR3 contains 14 residues. This CDR3 is CASSFSGRGNEQFS. CDR3 coding DNA: TGTGCCAGCAGCTTTAGCGGGAGAGGCAATGAGCAGTTCTCC.

About this clonotype: A much larger clone lies a single base off, so this may be a read error. The V call is TRBV7-9, the J call TRBJ1-1; D perhaps matches TRBD1 (5 bases). Between the trimmed V and J ends, which lost 4 bases and 3 bases, there was a span of 9 bases. The CDR3 spans 13 residues. The germline CDR1 and CDR2 sequences are SEHNR and FQNEAQ (reference sequence). CDR3 sequence reads: CASSSGRDTEAFF. DNA for the CDR3: TGTGCCAGCAGCTCAGGCAGGGACACTGAAGCTTTCTTT.

This clonotype was seen more than once but under ten times. A clone one base away is much larger, so this may be a read error. In this CDR3 the conserved last residue, phenylalanine or tryptophan, is missing, so a read error is likely. This chain connects TRBV7-8 to TRBJ2-7; D tentatively fits TRBD1 or TRBD2 (5 bases each). Germline CDR1 and CDR2: SGHVS and FQNEAQ. This CDR3 comprises 14 residues. The V end was cut by 5 bases, the J end by 2 bases, with 13 bases between. CDR3 sequence reads: CASSGWDGPYEQYS. The CDR3 coding sequence is TGTGCCAGCAGCGGCTGGGACGGCCCCTACGAGCAGTACTCC.

Worth noting for this clonotype: Given the absence of the conserved phenylalanine or tryptophan at the CDR3 end, a read error is likely. V is TRBV11-3 and J is TRBJ1-5, with a weak D call TRBD1 (5 bases). Looked up from germline, CDR1 is SGHNT and CDR2 is YENEEA. The CDR3 runs 17 residues. CDR3 in amino acids: CASSLVGVTGSNQPQHY. As DNA, the CDR3 is TGTGCCAGTAGCTTAGTAGGGGTAACAGGTAGCAATCAGCCCCAGCATTAT.

About this clonotype itself: The junction departs from the called germline gene at one end, perhaps through a read error. The genes are TRBV29-1 and TRBJ1-5; possible D gene TRBD1, 5 bases. Germline-derived CDR1 and CDR2 are SQVTM and ANQGSEA. There are 13 residues in the CDR3. Here the CDR3 reads CRVVGHIYQPRYF. DNA for the CDR3: TGCAGAGTTGTCGGACATATCTATCAGCCCCGGTATTTT.

This clonotype was seen at least ten times. The rearrangement joins TRBV28 to TRBJ1-6; unclear D gene. Germline V lookup: CDR1 MDHEN, CDR2 SYDVKM. CDR3 length: 16 residues. The ends were cut back, 8 bases at V and 0 bases at J, with 14 bases in the middle. This CDR3 reads CASGSGGSSYNSPLHF. For the CDR3, the DNA is TGTGCCAGCGGATCGGGCGGTAGCTCCTATAATTCACCCCTCCACTTT.

As regards this clonotype: At one end the junction does not follow the germline gene, possibly because of a read error. V gene TRBV5-4 combines with J gene TRBJ2-2; perhaps TRBD2 as D (5 bases). Germline V gene data show CDR1 as SGHNT and CDR2 as YYREEE (reference sequence). The CDR3 contains 14 residues. CDR3 region: CARSPSRSPGKLFF. The DNA for the CDR3 is TGTGCCAGAAGCCCTAGTAGGTCGCCCGGGAAGCTGTTTTTT.

Concerning this clonotype itself: The junction differs from germline at one of its ends, possibly a read error. V gene TRBV28 combines with J gene TRBJ2-3; the match to TRBD2 covers 10 bases. The CDR3 sequence is 16 residues long. CDR1 is MDHEN, CDR2 SYDVKM, per germline. CDR3 sequence reads: CTSLGGAGGRTDTQYF. In nucleotides, the CDR3 is TGTACCAGCCTGGGAGGAGCGGGAGGGAGAACAGATACGCAGTATTTT.

This clonotype showed up just a few times. The chain is built from TRBV28 and TRBJ2-1, with D unclear. The germline V gene encodes CDR1 MDHEN and CDR2 SYDVKM. V was clipped by 3 bases and J by 1 base, with 7 bases between them. The CDR3 length is 14 residues. In DNA, the CDR3 is TGTGCCAGCAGTTTGGGGTTATCCTACAATGAGCAGTTCTTC. Its protein product is CASSLGLSYNEQFF. Based on the CDR3 plus reference TRBV28 and TRBJ2-1, the full variable domain is DVKVTQSSRYLVKRTGEKVFLECVQDMDHENMFWYRQDPGLGLRLIYFSYDVKMKEKGDIPEGYSVSREKKERFSLILESASTNQTSMYLCASSLGLSYNEQFFGPGTRLTVL.

On this clonotype itself: This clone may be a read error of a much larger clone one base away. The gene calls are TRBV5-1 and TRBJ2-1; 8 positions match TRBD1. Germline V CDR1 and CDR2: SGHRS, YFSETQ. CDR3 length: 15 amino acids. With V trimmed by 6 bases and J by 2 bases, 7 bases remained unmatched. CDR3 sequence: CASNSQGAAYNEQFF. DNA of the CDR3: TGCGCCAGCAACTCTCAGGGGGCAGCCTACAATGAGCAGTTCTTC.

V is TRBV14 and J is TRBJ2-7; 9 nucleotides align to TRBD1. CDR1 and CDR2 from the germline V gene are SGHDN and FVKESK. CDR3 length: 14 residues. V trimming: 7 bases; J trimming: 9 bases; junction bases outside the gene matches: 13. CDR3 region: CASNRGQGVIRQYF. In DNA, the CDR3 is TGTGCCAGCAACCGGGGACAGGGAGTCATACGGCAGTACTTC.

The rearrangement joins TRBV11-2 to TRBJ2-3; possible D gene TRBD1, 6 bases. In germline, CDR1 is SGHAT, CDR2 FQNNGV. This CDR3 comprises 16 residues. V was trimmed by 9 bases and J by 2 bases, leaving 21 bases between them. The DNA for the CDR3 is TGTGCCAGTAGTAGAAGATGTACAGGGAACACAGATACGCAGTATTTT. Translation gives CASSRRCTGNTDTQYF.

Notes on this clonotype: At one end, the junction sequence differs from germline, possibly due to a read error. As DNA, the CDR3 is TGTACCAGCAGTGAGGGGACTAGCAGTCTCTACGAGCAGTACTTC. Translating it yields CTSSEGTSSLYEQYF. The chain recombines TRBV6-1 with TRBJ2-7, with TRBD2 matching over 9 bases. The CDR3 runs to 15 residues. The germline V gene has CDR1 MNHNS and CDR2 SASEGT.

This clonotype came up once. A read error is likely, as this CDR3 ends without the conserved phenylalanine or tryptophan. The DNA is left out, because the CDR3 cannot be placed on it with certainty; the CDR3 is given as TCRdb lists it. This chain joins TRBV5-8 and TRBJ2-7; no DNA check was done on the table's D call, TRBD1. Germline V gives CDR1 SGHTS, CDR2 YDEGEE. The CDR3 is 15 residues long, counting both termini. The CDR3 reads CASSLHGQGAYEQYI.